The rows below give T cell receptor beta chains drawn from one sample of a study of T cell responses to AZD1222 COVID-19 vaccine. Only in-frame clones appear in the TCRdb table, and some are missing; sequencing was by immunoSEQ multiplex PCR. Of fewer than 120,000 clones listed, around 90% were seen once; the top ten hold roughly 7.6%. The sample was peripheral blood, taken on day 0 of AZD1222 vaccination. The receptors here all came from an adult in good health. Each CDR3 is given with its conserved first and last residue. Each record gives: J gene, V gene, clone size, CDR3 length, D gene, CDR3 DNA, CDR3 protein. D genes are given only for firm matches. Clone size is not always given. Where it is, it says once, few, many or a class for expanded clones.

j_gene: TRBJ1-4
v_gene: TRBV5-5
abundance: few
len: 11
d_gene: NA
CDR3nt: TGTGCCAGCAGCTTTTTTGGAAAACTGTTTTTT
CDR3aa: CASSFFGKLFF

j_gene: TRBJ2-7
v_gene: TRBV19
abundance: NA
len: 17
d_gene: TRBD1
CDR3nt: TGTGCCAGTAGTATGTCCGGGACAGGGGTCGCCCCCTACGAGCAGTACTTC
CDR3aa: CASSMSGTGVAPYEQYF

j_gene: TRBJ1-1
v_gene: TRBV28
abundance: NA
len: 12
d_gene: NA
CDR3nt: TGTGCCAGCAGTTATGGGGCGCATGAAGCTTTCTTT
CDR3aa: CASSYGAHEAFF

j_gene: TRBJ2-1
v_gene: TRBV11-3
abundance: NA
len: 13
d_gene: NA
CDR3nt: TGTGCCAGCAGCTCCCCGGGCGTCGGTGAGCAGTTCTTC
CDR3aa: CASSSPGVGEQFF

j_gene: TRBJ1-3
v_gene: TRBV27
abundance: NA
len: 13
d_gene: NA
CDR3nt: TGTGCCAGCAGGGCGGGCCCTGGAAACACCATATATTTT
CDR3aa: CASRAGPGNTIYF

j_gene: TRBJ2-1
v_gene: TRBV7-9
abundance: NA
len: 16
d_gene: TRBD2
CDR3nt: TGTGCCAGCAGCTCCGTAGGAGGACAGCGGGGGGAGGAGCAGTTCTTC
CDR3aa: CASSSVGGQRGEEQFF

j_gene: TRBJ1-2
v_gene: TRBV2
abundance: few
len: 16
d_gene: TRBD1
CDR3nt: TGTGCCAGCAGTGAGACACCGACAGGGGGCGAGGGAGGCTACACCTTC
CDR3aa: CASSETPTGGEGGYTF

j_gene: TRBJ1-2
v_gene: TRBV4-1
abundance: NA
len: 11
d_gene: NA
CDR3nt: TGCGCCAGCAGCCAAGATGACGGCTACACCTTC
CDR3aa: CASSQDDGYTF

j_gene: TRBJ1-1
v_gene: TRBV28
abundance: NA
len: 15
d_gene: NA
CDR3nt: TGTGCCAGCAGTCCTTCCCGTTTAAGGAACACTGAAGCTTTCTTT
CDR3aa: CASSPSRLRNTEAFF

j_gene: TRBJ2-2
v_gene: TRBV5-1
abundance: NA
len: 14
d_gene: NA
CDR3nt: TGCGCCAGCAGCAGGCGGGGCAATGACGGGGAGCTGTTTTTT
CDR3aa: CASSRRGNDGELFF

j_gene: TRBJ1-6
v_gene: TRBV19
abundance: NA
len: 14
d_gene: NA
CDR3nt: TGTGCCAGTAGTATAGGCTCCTATAATTCACCCCTCCACTTT
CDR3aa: CASSIGSYNSPLHF

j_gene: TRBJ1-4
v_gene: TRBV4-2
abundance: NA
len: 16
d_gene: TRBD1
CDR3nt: TGTGCCAGCAGCCAGATTTCCGGGACAGGGTATGAAAAACTGTTTTTT
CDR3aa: CASSQISGTGYEKLFF

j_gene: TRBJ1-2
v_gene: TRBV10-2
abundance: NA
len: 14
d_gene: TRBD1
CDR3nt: TGCGCCAGCAGCTACGGACAGGGGGCGTATGGCTACACCTTC
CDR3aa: CASSYGQGAYGYTF

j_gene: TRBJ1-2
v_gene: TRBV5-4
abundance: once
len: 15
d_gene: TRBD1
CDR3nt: TGTGCCAGCAGCTACGGACAGGGTGGGATGTATGGCTACACCTTC
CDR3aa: CASSYGQGGMYGYTF

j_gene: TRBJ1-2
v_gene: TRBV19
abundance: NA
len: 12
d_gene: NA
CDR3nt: TGTGCCAGTAGTATAGGGGAGCGAGGCTACACCTTC
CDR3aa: CASSIGERGYTF

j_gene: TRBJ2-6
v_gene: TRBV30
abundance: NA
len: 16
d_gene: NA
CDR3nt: TGTGCCTGGAAACCTGGGTCCCACTCTGGGGCCAACGTCCTGACTTTC
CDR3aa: CAWKPGSHSGANVLTF

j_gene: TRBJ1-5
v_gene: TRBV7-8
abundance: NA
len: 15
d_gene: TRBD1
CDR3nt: TGTGCCAGCAGCCATTTCGGGCAGGGGGAACAGCCCCAGCATTTT
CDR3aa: CASSHFGQGEQPQHF

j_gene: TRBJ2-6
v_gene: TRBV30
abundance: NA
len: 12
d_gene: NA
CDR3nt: TGTGCCGGGGGCTCTGGGGCCAACGTCCTGACTTTC
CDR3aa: CAGGSGANVLTF

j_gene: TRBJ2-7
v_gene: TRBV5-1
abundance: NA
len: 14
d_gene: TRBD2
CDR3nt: TGCGCCAGCAGCTTGGAATCGGGGGGCTACGAGCAGTACTTC
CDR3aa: CASSLESGGYEQYF

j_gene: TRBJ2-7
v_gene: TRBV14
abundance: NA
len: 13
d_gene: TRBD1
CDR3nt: TGTGCCAGCAGCCAAGGACAGGGGAGGCTCAGGACCTTC
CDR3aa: CASSQGQGRLRTF

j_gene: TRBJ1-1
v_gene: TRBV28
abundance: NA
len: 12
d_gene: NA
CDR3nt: TGTGCCAGCAGCCGAAGCTACACTGAAGCTTTCTTT
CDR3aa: CASSRSYTEAFF

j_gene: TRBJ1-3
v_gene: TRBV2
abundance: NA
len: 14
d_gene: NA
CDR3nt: TGTGCCACCACCTCGGGGTCGACTGGAAACACCATATATTTT
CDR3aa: CATTSGSTGNTIYF

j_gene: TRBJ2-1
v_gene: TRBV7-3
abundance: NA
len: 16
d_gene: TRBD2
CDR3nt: TGTGCCAGCAGCCCCGGGACTAGCGGGGGAAGGCTAAAGCAGTTCTTC
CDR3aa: CASSPGTSGGRLKQFF

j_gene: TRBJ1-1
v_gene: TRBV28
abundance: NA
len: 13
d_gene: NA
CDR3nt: TGTGCCAGCAGGCCTAGATATCCCTTTGAAGCTTTCTTT
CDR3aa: CASRPRYPFEAFF

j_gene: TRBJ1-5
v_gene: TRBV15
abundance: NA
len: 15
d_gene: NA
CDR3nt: TGTGCCACCAGCAGAGATCGGCTGTGGGGGCAGCCCCAGCATTTT
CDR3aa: CATSRDRLWGQPQHF

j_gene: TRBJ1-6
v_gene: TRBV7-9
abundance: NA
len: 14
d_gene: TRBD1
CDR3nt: TGTGCCAGCAGCTTACAGGGGGGTAATTCACCCCTCCACTTT
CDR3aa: CASSLQGGNSPLHF

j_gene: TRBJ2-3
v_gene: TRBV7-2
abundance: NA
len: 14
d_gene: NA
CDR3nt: TGTGCCAGCAGCTTTGGGAGAGGCACAGATACGCAGTATTTT
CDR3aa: CASSFGRGTDTQYF

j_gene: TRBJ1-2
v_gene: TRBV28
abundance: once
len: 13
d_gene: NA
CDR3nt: TGTGCCAGCAGTTTCTCGGGCCCTGGGGGCTACACCTTC
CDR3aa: CASSFSGPGGYTF

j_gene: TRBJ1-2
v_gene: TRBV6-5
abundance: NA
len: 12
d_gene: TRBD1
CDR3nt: TGTGCCAGCAGTTCAGGGGGCTATGGCTACACCTTC
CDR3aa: CASSSGGYGYTF

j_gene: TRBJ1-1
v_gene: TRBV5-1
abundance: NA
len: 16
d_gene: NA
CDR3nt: TGCGCCAGCAGCTTGGATTGGCCAGGACTGAACACTGAAGCTTTCTTT
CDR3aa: CASSLDWPGLNTEAFF